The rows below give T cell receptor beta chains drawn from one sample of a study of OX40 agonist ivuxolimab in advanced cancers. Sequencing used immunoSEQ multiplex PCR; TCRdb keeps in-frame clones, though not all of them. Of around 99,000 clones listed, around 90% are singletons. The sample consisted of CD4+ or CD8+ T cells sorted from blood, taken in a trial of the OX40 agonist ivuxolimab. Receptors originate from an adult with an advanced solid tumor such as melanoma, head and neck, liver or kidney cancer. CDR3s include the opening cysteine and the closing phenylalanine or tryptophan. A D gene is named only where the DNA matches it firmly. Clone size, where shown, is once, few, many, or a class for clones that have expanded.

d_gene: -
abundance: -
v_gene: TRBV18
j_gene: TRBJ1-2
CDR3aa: CASSPPLPTALYGYTF
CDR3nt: TGTGCCAGCTCACCACCGCTTCCGACAGCTCTATACGGCTACACCTTC

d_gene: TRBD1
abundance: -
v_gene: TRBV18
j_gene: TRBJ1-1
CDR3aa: CASSKTGTEGEAFF
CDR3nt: TGTGCCAGCTCAAAGACCGGGACAGAGGGTGAAGCTTTCTTT

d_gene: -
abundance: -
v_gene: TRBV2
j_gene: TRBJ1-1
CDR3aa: CASRPQGWRTEAFF
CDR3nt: TGTGCCAGCAGACCCCAGGGATGGCGGACTGAAGCTTTCTTT

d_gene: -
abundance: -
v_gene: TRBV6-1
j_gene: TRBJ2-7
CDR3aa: CASRLPTDTYEQYF
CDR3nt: TGTGCCAGCAGACTTCCGACGGATACCTACGAGCAGTACTTC

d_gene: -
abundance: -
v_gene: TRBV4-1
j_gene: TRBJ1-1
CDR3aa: CASTGLTSGNTEAFF
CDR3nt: TGCGCCAGCACCGGCCTCACCTCCGGGAACACTGAAGCTTTCTTT

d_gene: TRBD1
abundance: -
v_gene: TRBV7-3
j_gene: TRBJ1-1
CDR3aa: CASSPGGQGVSGAFF
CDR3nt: TGTGCCAGCAGCCCGGGTGGGCAGGGGGTTAGTGGAGCTTTCTTT

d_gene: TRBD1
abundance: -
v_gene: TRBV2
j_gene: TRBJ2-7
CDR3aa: CASSVDRDYEQYF
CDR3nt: TGTGCCAGCAGTGTAGACAGGGACTACGAGCAGTACTTC

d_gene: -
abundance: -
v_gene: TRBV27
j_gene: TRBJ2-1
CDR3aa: CASSLGGTSYNEQFF
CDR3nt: TGTGCCAGCAGTTTGGGCGGGACGTCCTACAATGAGCAGTTCTTC

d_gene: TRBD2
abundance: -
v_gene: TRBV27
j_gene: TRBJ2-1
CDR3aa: CASSLSPRSRERNEQFF
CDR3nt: TGTGCCAGCAGTTTATCCCCCCGGTCGCGGGAGCGCAATGAGCAGTTCTTC

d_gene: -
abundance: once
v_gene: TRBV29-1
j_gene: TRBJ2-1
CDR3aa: CSVEGLTLLYNEQFF
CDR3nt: TGCAGCGTTGAAGGACTGACCTTACTCTACAATGAGCAGTTCTTC

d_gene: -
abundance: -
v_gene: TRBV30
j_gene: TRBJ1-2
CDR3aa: CAWSRTAYGYTF
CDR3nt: TGTGCCTGGAGTCGGACAGCTTATGGCTACACCTTC

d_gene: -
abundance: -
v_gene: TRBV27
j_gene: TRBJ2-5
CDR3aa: CASSSWGNQETQYF
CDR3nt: TGTGCCAGCAGTTCGTGGGGGAACCAAGAGACCCAGTACTTC

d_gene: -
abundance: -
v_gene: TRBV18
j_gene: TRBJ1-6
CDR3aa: CASSPQKGTNSPLHF
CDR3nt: TGTGCCAGCTCACCACAGAAGGGGACGAATTCACCCCTCCACTTT

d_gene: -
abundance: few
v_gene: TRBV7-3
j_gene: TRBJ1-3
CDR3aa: CASSPTIGNTIYF
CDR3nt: TGTGCCAGCAGCCCTACTATCGGAAACACCATATATTTT

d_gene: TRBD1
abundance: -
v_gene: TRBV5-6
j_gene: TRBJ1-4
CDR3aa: CASSNTGETNEKLFF
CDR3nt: TGTGCCAGCAGCAACACAGGGGAAACTAATGAAAAACTGTTTTTT

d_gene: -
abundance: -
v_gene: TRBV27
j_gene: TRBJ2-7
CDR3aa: CASSFDRGSHEQYF
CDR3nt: TGTGCCAGCAGTTTTGACCGGGGGTCACACGAGCAGTACTTC

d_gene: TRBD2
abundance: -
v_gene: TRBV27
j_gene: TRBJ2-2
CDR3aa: CASRAGAPIANTGELFF
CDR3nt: TGTGCCAGCAGGGCGGGAGCCCCTATTGCGAACACCGGGGAGCTGTTTTTT

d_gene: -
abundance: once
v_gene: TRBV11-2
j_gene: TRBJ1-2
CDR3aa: CASSPDTFRGYTF
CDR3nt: TGTGCCAGCAGCCCAGACACCTTCCGGGGCTACACCTTC

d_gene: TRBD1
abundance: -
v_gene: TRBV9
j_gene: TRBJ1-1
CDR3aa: CALLPRTGRNTEAFF
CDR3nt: TGTGCCCTGTTACCTCGGACAGGGAGGAACACTGAAGCTTTCTTT

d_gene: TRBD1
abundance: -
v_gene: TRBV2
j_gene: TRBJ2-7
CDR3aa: CASPSKGGQGIYEQYF
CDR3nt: TGTGCCAGCCCTAGCAAGGGCGGACAGGGGATCTACGAGCAGTACTTC

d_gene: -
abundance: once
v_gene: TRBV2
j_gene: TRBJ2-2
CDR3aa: CASSEEGTGELFF
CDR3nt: TGTGCCAGCAGTGAAGAAGGTACCGGGGAGCTGTTTTTT

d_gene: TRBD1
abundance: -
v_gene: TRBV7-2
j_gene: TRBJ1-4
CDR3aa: CASSRDRANEKLFF
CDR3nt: TGTGCCAGCAGCCGGGACAGAGCTAATGAAAAACTGTTTTTT

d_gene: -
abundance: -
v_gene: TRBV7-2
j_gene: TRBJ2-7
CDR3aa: CASSFDWGEQYF
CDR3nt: TGTGCCAGCAGCTTTGACTGGGGGGAGCAGTACTTC

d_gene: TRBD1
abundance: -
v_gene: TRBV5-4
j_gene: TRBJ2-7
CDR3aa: CASSLAGQGIDEQYF
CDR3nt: TGTGCCAGCAGCTTGGCCGGACAGGGGATTGACGAGCAGTACTTC

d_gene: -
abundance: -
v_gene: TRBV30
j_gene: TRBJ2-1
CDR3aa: CAWSVANYNEQFF
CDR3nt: TGTGCCTGGAGTGTTGCGAACTACAATGAGCAGTTCTTC

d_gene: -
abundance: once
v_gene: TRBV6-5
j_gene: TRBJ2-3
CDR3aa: CASSYSGRLEDTQYF
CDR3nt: TGTGCCAGCAGTTACTCGGGTCGTCTTGAAGATACGCAGTATTTT

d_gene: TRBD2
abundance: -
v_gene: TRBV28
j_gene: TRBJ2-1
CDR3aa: CASSFPGGSYNEQFF
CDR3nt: TGTGCCAGCAGTTTCCCCGGGGGGTCCTACAATGAGCAGTTCTTC